This TCR beta chain was sequenced in a study of cytomegalovirus exposure and HLA in healthy donors. Study overall: Unique TCRs from HLA-typed donors, roughly 89 million of them, were held in an early data release.

Concerning this clone: The antigen is not known.

PCR amplification relied on 60 Vbeta primers (plus 13 Jbeta primers). Generated by immunoSEQ multiplex PCR, the TCRdb table keeps only in-frame clones and is missing some. Of 150,000 to 200,000 clones detected, about 83% appear once; the ten largest clones hold about 6%. Study-wide results and limits: Cytomegalovirus-associated status was assigned to more than 150 TCR beta chains. Analysis was performed later, and it showed HLA-associated TCR beta chains to be more clonally expanded than equally common others. The productive fraction for most TCR beta V segments was about 87% or about 30% in an earlier analysis.

V shed 5 bases and J shed 5 bases, with 15 bases lying between them. CDR1 SQVTM and CDR2 ANQGSEA come from the germline V gene. The CDR3 consists of 13 residues. The chain is built from TRBV29-1 and TRBJ2-5; the D gene is possibly TRBD2 (7 bases). This TCR derives from a woman aged 30 to 39 in good health and CMV-seropositive. Sample: PBMCs. The CDR3 nucleotides read TGCAGCGTTTTAGGGGGAGGGCTGGAGACCCAGTACTTC. This gives the protein CSVLGGGLETQYF.